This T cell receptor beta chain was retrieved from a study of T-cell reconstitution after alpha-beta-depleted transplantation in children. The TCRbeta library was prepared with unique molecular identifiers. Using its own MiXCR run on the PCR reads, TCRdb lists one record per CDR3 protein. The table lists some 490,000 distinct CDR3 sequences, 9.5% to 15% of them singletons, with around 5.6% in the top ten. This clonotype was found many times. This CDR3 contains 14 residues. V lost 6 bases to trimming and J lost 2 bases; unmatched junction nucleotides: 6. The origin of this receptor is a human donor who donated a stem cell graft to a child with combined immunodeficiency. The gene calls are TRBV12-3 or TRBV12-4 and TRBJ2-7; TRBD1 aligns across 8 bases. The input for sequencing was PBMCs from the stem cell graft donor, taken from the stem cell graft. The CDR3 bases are TGTGCCAGCAGCCATGAACAGGGGGCCTACGAGCAGTACTTC. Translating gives CASSHEQGAYEQYF.